This entry is about one TCR beta chain. V was shortened by 0 bases and J by 0 bases, with 7 bases between the two germline ends. Germline V gene data show CDR1 as SGHRS and CDR2 as YFSETQ. The CDR3 length is 16 residues. This entry is derived from a study of blood T cell repertoires in COVID-19. About the study: From the United States, Italy and Spain came samples of acute and convalescent COVID-19.

Profiling relied on immunoSEQ multiplex PCR, and the TCRdb table lists in-frame clones only, not all of them. Of a few hundred thousand clones in the sample, approximately 91% were seen once. Sequenced input: peripheral blood. The rearrangement joins TRBV5-1 to TRBJ1-6; no reliable D call. This receptor was identified in an older woman with acute or convalescent COVID-19. CDR3 loop: CASSLDSSSYNSPLHF. The CDR3 DNA reads as TGCGCCAGCAGCTTGGACAGCAGCTCCTATAATTCACCCCTCCACTTT.